Shown below are 12 T cell receptor beta chains from a single sample sequenced in a study of T cell responses to AZD1222 COVID-19 vaccine. The repertoire was sequenced with immunoSEQ multiplex PCR; TCRdb's copy has only in-frame clones and lacks some. The sample holds 120,000 to 150,000 clones; over 75% are singletons and the top ten take around 3.6%. The input for sequencing was peripheral blood, taken on day 0 of AZD1222 vaccination. These receptors all stem from an adult in good health.

The rearrangement links TRBV7-3 to TRBJ2-1; no reliable D call. V gave up 0 bases and J gave up 5 bases, with 11 bases separating them. The CDR3 is made up of 15 amino acids. CDR1 SGHTA and CDR2 FQGTGA come from the germline V gene. Here the CDR3 reads CASSLTPTPNNEQFF. In DNA, the CDR3 is TGTGCCAGCAGCTTAACTCCGACGCCAAACAATGAGCAGTTCTTC.

V gene TRBV19 combines with J gene TRBJ2-4; 14 nucleotides line up with TRBD2. The CDR3 length is 22 residues. The germline gives CDR1 LNHDA, CDR2 SQIVND (reference sequence). Trimming at V came to 3 bases and at J to 6 bases, leaving 22 bases not matched to a gene. The CDR3 DNA reads TGTGCCAGTAGTATGACTTTCTACCCCTTGGGGGAGGGACTAGCGGGAGCAAACATTCAGTACTTC. As protein: CASSMTFYPLGEGLAGANIQYF.

This rearrangement joins TRBV7-2 to TRBJ2-1; 11 bases are a match to TRBD2. The germline gives CDR1 SGHTA, CDR2 FQGNSA. This CDR3 spans 15 amino acids. Trimming cost V 3 bases and J 2 bases; bases outside gene matches: 0. In DNA form, the CDR3 reads TGTGCCAGCAGCTTGACTAGCGGGGCCTACAATGAGCAGTTCTTC. As protein: CASSLTSGAYNEQFF.

The rearrangement links TRBV5-1 to TRBJ2-3; D unresolved. Trimming left V 2 bases short and J 0 bases short, with 10 bases between. The CDR3 covers 15 residues. CDR1 SGHRS and CDR2 YFSETQ come from the germline V gene. The CDR3, as DNA: TGCGCCAGCAGCTTCCAAGACTCTAGCACAGATACGCAGTATTTT. Translation gives CASSFQDSSTDTQYF.

The chain carries TRBV7-3 and TRBJ2-3; a possible D gene is TRBD2 (6 bases). There are 16 residues in the CDR3. The V and J ends lost 2 bases and 0 bases respectively, with 12 bases between them. CDR1 SGHTA and CDR2 FQGTGA come from the germline V gene. Here the CDR3 reads CASSLFGRISTDTQYF. CDR3 DNA sequence: TGTGCCAGCAGCTTATTCGGGAGAATAAGCACAGATACGCAGTATTTT. Complete variable domain (other parts from reference TRBV7-3 and TRBJ2-3): GAGVSQTPSNKVTEKGKYVELRCDPISGHTALYWYRQSLGQGPEFLIYFQGTGAADDSGLPNDRFFAVRPEGSVSTLKIQRTERGDSAVYLCASSLFGRISTDTQYFGPGTRLTVL.

The chain's CDR3 is CASSLGLAGGLLDTQYF. The CDR3 DNA reads as TGTGCCAGCAGCCTGGGACTAGCGGGGGGGCTGCTAGATACGCAGTATTTT. The chain couples TRBV7-2 to TRBJ2-3; 16 bases fit TRBD2. The CDR3 length is 17 residues. CDR1 SGHTA and CDR2 FQGNSA come from the germline V gene. V was pared by 5 bases and J by 5 bases, with 7 bases of the junction left unmatched.

The rearrangement links TRBV14 to TRBJ1-2; 9 positions match TRBD1. Germline CDR1 SGHDN, CDR2 FVKESK. V shed 0 bases, J shed 7 bases, and the junction held 18 bases outside the gene matches. The CDR3 is made up of 19 amino acids. The CDR3: CASSQETGQGAQFCCGYTF. In DNA, the CDR3 is TGTGCCAGCAGCCAAGAAACGGGACAGGGAGCCCAATTCTGCTGTGGCTACACCTTC.

This sequence joins TRBV16 and TRBJ1-1; D remains ambiguous. Germline V gives CDR1 KGHSY, CDR2 FQNENV. V was shortened by 2 bases and J by 0 bases, with 10 bases between the two germline ends. The length of the CDR3 is 15 residues. The CDR3 reads CASSQGLRLNTEAFF. Here the CDR3 DNA reads TGTGCCAGCAGCCAAGGTCTTCGGCTGAACACTGAAGCTTTCTTT.

V is TRBV2 and J is TRBJ1-6; 9 bases line up with TRBD1. CDR1 and CDR2 from the germline V gene are SNHLY and FYNNEI. Germline trimming cut 5 bases from V and 6 bases from J; bases unmatched to any gene: 5. This CDR3 is 15 amino acids long. The CDR3 nucleotides read TGTGCCAGCAGTTGGGACAGGGAGGCTAATTCACCCCTCCACTTT. Protein: CASSWDREANSPLHF.

The gene calls are TRBV29-1 and TRBJ2-5; TRBD1 aligns across 9 bases. The CDR3 spans 13 residues. J was trimmed by 3 bases and V by 4 bases; bases with no gene match: 3. The germline CDR1 and CDR2 sequences are SQVTM and ANQGSEA. The CDR3 region is CSVGGDREETQYF. Here the CDR3 DNA reads TGCAGCGTTGGAGGGGACAGGGAAGAGACCCAGTACTTC.

The CDR3 spells CASSYGTLSGGYTF. CDR3 bases: TGTGCCAGCAGCTACGGGACCCTGTCGGGAGGCTACACCTTC. The genes are TRBV5-6 and TRBJ1-2; a possible D gene is TRBD1 (5 bases). Germline lookup yields CDR1 SGHDT and CDR2 YYEEEE. The length of the CDR3 is 14 residues. Trimming took 3 bases from V and 8 from J, leaving 17 bases between them.

The J gene is TRBJ2-3, the V gene TRBV28; 10 nucleotides agree with TRBD2. Germline CDR1 is MDHEN and CDR2 is SYDVKM. J gave up 2 bases and V 5 bases, and 10 bases lay outside the gene matches. The CDR3 is 17 residues long. The CDR3 protein is CASSTLRAGGDTDTQYF. In DNA form, the CDR3 reads TGTGCCAGCAGTACCCTTCGAGCGGGGGGGGACACAGATACGCAGTATTTT.